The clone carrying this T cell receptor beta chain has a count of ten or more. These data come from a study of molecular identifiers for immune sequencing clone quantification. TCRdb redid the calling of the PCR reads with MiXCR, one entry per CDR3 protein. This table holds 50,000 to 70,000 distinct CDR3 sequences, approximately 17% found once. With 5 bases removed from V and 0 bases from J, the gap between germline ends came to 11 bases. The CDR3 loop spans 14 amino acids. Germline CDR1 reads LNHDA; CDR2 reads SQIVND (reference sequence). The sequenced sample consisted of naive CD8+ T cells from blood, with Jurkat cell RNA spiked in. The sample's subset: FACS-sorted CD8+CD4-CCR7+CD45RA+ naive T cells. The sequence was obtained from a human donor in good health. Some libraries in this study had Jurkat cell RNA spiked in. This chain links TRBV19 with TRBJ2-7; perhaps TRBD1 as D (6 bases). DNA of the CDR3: TGTGCCAGTAGTGAGGACAGAGCCTCCTACGAGCAGTACTTC. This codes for CASSEDRASYEQYF.